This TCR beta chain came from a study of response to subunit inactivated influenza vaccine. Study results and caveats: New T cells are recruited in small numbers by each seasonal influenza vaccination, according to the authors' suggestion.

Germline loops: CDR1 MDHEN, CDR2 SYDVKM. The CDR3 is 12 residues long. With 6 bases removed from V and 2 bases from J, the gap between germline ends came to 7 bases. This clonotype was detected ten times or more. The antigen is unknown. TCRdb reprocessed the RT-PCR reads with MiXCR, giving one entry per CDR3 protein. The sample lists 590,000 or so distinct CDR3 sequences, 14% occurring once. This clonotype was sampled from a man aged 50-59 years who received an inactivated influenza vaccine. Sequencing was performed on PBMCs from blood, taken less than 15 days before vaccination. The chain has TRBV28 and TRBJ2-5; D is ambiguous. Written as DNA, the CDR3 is TGTGCCAGCAGCTTACCTCAAGAGACCCAGTACTTC. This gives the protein CASSLPQETQYF.